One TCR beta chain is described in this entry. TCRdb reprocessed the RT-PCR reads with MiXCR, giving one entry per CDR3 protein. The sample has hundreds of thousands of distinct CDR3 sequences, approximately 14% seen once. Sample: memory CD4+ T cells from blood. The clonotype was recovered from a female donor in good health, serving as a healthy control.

The CDR3 is CASSLGQASGRAGSEQYF. The CDR3 DNA reads TGTGCCAGCAGCTTAGGGCAGGCTAGCGGGAGGGCCGGATCCGAGCAGTACTTC. The chain couples TRBV11-2 to TRBJ2-7; 12 bases are shared with TRBD2. After removal of 1 base from V and 6 bases from J, the junction contained 13 bases not matched to a gene. This CDR3 comprises 18 residues. Germline CDR1 reads SGHAT; CDR2 reads FQNNGV. The whole variable domain, remainder taken from reference TRBV11-2 and TRBJ2-7, is EAGVAQSPRYKIIEKRQSVAFWCNPISGHATLYWYQQILGQGPKLLIQFQNNGVVDDSQLPKDRFSAERLKGVDSTLKIQPAKLEDSAVYLCASSLGQASGRAGSEQYFGPGTRLTVT.